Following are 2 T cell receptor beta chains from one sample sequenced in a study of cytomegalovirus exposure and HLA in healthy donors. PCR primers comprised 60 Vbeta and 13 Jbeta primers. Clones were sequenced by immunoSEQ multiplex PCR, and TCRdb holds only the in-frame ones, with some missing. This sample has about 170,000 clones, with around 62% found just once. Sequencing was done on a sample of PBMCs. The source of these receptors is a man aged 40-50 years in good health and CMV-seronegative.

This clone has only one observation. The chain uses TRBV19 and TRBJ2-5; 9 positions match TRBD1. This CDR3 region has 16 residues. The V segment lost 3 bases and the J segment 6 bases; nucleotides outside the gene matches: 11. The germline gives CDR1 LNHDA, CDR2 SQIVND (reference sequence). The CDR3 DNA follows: TGTGCCAGTAGTATCACACAGGGACAGGGTGGTAAGACCCAGTACTTC. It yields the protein CASSITQGQGGKTQYF.

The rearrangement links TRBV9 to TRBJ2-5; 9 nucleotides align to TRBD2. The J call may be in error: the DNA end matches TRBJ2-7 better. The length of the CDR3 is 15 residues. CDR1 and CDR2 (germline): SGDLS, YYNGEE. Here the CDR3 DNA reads TGTGCCAGCAGCCCCAGACTAGCGGTCTCCTACGAGCAGTACTTC. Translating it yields CASSPRLAVSYEQYF.